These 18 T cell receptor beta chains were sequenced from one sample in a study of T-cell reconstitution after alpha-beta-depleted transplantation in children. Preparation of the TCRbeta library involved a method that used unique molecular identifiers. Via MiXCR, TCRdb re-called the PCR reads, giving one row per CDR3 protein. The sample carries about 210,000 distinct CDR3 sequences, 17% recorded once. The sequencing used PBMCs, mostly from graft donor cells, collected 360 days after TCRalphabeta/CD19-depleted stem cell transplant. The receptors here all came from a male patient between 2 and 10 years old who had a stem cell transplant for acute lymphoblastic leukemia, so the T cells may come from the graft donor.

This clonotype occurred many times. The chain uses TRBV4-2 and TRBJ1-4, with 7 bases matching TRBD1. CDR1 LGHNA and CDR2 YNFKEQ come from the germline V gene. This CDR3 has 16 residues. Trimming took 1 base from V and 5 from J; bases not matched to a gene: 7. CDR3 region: CASSQVAGTANEKLFF. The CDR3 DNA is TGTGCCAGCAGCCAAGTTGCCGGGACAGCGAATGAAAAACTGTTTTTT.

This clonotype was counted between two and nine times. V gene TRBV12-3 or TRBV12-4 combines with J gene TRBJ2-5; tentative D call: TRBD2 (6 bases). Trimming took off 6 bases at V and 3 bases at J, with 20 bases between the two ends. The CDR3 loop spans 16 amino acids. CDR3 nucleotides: TGTGCCAGCAGCTATATCATCGGGGACTCTGAAGAGACCCAGTACTTC. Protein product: CASSYIIGDSEETQYF.

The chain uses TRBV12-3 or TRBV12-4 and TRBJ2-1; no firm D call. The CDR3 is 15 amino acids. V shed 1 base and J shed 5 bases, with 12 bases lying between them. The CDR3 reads CASSLGHGRDNEQFF. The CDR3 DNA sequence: TGTGCCAGCAGTTTAGGGCACGGTAGGGACAATGAGCAGTTCTTC.

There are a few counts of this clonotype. In DNA, the CDR3 is TGCGCCAGCAGCCAAGTGGGGCAGGGGGGGGTGTGGACTGAAGCTTTCTTT. It specifies CASSQVGQGGVWTEAFF. The V and J genes are TRBV4-1 and TRBJ1-1; 7 bases align to TRBD1. The CDR3 sequence is 17 residues long. V was pared by 1 base and J by 5 bases, with 13 bases of the junction left unmatched. Germline CDR1 and CDR2: MGHRA and YSYEKL.

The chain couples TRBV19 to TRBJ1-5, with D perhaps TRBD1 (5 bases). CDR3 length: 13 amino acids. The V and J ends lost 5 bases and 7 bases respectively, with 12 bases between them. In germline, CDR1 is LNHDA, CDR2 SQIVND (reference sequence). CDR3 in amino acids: CASSVEGNQPQHF. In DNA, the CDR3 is TGTGCCAGTAGTGTTGAGGGGAACCAGCCCCAGCATTTT. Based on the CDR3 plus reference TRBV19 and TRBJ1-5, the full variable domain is DGGITQSPKYLFRKEGQNVTLSCEQNLNHDAMYWYRQDPGQGLRLIYYSQIVNDFQKGDIAEGYSVSREKKESFPLTVTSAQKNPTAFYLCASSVEGNQPQHFGDGTRLSIL.

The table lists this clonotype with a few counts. The DNA of the CDR3 is TGTGCCAGCAGCTTAAATACGGGAGGGCCCCTCAATGAGCAGTTCTTC. This translates into CASSLNTGGPLNEQFF. The chain links TRBV7-9 to TRBJ2-1; TRBD2 matches at 8 bases. Germline V gene sequence: CDR1 SEHNR, CDR2 FQNEAQ (reference sequence). V lost 2 bases to trimming and J lost 6 bases; unmatched junction nucleotides: 9. This CDR3 has 16 residues.

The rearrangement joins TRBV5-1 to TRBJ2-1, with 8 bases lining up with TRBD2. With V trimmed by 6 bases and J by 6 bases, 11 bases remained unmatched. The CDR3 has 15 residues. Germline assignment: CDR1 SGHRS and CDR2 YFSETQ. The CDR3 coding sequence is TGCGCCAGCACCTCGGTCGTCGGGGGGGCCAATGAGCAGTTCTTC. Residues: CASTSVVGGANEQFF.

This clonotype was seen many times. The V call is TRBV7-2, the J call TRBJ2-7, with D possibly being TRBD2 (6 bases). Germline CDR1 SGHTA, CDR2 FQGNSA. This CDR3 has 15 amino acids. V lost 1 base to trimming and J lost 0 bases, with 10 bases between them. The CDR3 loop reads CASSLGGILSYEQYF. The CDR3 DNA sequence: TGTGCCAGCAGCTTAGGCGGGATTCTCTCCTACGAGCAGTACTTC.

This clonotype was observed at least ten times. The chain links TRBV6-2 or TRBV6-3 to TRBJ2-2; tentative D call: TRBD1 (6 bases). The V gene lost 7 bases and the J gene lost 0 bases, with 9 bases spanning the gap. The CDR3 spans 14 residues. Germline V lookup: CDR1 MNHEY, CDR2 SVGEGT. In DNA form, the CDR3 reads TGTGCCAGCAATCGACAGGCGAACACCGGGGAGCTGTTTTTT. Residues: CASNRQANTGELFF.

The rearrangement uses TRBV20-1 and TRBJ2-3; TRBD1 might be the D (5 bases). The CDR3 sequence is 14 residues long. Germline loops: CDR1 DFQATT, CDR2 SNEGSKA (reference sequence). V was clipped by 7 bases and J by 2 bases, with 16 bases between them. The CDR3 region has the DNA TGCAGTGTCAGGGCCCCGGCACACACAGATACGCAGTATTTT. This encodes CSVRAPAHTDTQYF.

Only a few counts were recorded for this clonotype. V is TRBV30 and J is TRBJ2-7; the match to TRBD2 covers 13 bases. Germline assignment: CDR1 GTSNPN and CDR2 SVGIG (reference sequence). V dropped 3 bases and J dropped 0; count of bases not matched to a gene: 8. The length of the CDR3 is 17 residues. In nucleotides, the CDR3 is TGTGCCTGGAGGGGTCGGACTAGCGGGGGCCTCTCCTACGAGCAGTACTTC. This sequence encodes CAWRGRTSGGLSYEQYF. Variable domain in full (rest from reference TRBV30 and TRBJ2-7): SQTIHQWPATLVQPVGSPLSLECTVEGTSNPNLYWYRQAAGRGLQLLFYSVGIGQISSEVPQNLSASRPQDRQFILSSKKLLLSDSGFYLCAWRGRTSGGLSYEQYFGPGTRLTVT.

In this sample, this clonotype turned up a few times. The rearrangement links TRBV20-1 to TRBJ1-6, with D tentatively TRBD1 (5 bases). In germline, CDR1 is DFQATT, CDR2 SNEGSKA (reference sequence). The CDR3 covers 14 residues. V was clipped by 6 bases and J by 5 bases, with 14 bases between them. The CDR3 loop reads CSAPKTENNSPLHF. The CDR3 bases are TGCAGTGCCCCCAAGACAGAGAATAATTCACCCCTCCACTTT.

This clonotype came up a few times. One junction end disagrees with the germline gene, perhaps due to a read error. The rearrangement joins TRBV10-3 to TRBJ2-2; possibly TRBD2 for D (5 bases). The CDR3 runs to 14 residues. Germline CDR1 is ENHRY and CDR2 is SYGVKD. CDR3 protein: CAISGTSGTGELLF. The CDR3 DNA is TGTGCCATCAGTGGGACTTCGGGCACCGGGGAGCTGCTTTTT.

The CDR3 region is CASSLSPGRAETQYF. The DNA of the CDR3 is TGTGCCAGCAGTTTATCGCCGGGGCGCGCGGAGACCCAGTACTTC. V is TRBV27 and J is TRBJ2-5, with D tentatively TRBD1 or TRBD2 (5 bases each). The germline V gene encodes CDR1 MNHEY and CDR2 SMNVEV (reference sequence). V lost 0 bases, J lost 5 bases, and 13 bases lay in between. This CDR3 spans 15 amino acids.

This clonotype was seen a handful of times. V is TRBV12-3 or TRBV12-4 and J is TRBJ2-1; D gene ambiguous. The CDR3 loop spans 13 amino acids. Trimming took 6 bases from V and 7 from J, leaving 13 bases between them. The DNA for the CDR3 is TGTGCCAGCAGCCCCGGAAGGTCAAATGAGCAGTTCTTC. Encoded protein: CASSPGRSNEQFF.

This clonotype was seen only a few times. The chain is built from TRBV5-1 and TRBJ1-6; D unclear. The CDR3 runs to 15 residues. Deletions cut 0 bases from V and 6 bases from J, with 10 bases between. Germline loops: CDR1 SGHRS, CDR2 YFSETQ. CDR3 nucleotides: TGCGCCAGCAGCTTGGCCCCCACCACTAATTCACCCCTCCACTTT. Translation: CASSLAPTTNSPLHF. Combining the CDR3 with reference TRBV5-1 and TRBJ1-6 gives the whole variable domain KAGVTQTPRYLIKTRGQQVTLSCSPISGHRSVSWYQQTPGQGLQFLFEYFSETQRNKGNFPGRFSGRQFSNSRSEMNVSTLELGDSALYLCASSLAPTTNSPLHFGNGTRLTVT.

The CDR3 DNA is TGCAGTGCTAGAGTCCCGGGACATAATTCACCCCTCCACTTT. Its protein is CSARVPGHNSPLHF. The chain is built from TRBV20-1 and TRBJ1-6, with D possibly TRBD1 on 5 matching bases. The length of the CDR3 is 14 residues. Germline V gives CDR1 DFQATT, CDR2 SNEGSKA (reference sequence). The V end was cut by 1 base, the J end by 5 bases, with 9 bases between.

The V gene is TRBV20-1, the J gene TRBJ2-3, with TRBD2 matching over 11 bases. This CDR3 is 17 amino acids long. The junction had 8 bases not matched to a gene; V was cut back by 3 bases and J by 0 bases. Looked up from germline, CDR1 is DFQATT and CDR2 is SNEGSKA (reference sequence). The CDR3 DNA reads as TGCAGTGCTAGCCCCATACTAGCGGGGGTAAGCACAGATACGCAGTATTTT. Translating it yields CSASPILAGVSTDTQYF.